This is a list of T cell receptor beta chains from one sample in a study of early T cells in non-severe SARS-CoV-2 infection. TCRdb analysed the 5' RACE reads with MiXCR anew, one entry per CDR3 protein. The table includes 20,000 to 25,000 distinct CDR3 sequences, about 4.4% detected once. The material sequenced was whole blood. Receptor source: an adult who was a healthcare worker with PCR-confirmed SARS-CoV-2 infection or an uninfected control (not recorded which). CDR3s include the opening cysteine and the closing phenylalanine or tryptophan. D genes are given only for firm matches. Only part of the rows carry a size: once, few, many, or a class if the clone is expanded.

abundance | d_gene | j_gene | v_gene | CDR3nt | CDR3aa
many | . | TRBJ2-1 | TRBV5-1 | TGCGCCAGCAGCTTGGGCCCTGGGAATGAGCAGTTCTTC | CASSLGPGNEQFF
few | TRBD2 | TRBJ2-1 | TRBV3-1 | TGTGCCAGCAGCCATTCCCCTCTGGGAGCGGGAACGCAGTTCTTC | CASSHSPLGAGTQFF
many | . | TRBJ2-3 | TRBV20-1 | TGCAGTGCTAGTCCCGCGGGACTTACCAATACGCAGTATTTT | CSASPAGLTNTQYF
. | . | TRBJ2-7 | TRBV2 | TGTGCCAGCAGCGCCCTGGGGGTCGCGTACTTC | CASSALGVAYF
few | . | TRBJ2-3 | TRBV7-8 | TGTGCCAGCAGCTTTCTAGGCGGAGATACGCAGTATTTT | CASSFLGGDTQYF
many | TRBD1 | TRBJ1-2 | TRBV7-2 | TGTGCCAGCAGCCCCCCCGACAGGGCTGGGGGCTACACCTTC | CASSPPDRAGGYTF
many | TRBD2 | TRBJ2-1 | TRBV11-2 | TGTGCCAGCAGCTTACGGCGGGAGAGGTCCTACAATGAGCAGTTCTTC | CASSLRRERSYNEQFF
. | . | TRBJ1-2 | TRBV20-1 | TGCAGTGCTCGTAGCACGGGGGGCTATGGCTACACCTTC | CSARSTGGYGYTF
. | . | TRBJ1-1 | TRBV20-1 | TGCAGTGCTAGTAAGGCTGGGGCTGAAGCTTTCTTT | CSASKAGAEAFF
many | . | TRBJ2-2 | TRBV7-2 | TGTGCCAGCAGCTTAGGGCCAGGGCTCAAATACACCGGGGAGCTGTTTTTT | CASSLGPGLKYTGELFF
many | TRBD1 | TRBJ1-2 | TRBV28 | TGTGCCAGCAGTCCGGTAACAGGGGGCGCTCCCTATGGCTACACCTTC | CASSPVTGGAPYGYTF
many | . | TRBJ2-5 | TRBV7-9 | TGTGCCAGCAGCTCCTCGGCCCAAGAGACCCAGTACTTC | CASSSSAQETQYF
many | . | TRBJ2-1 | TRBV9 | TGTGCCAGCAGCGTAACACAGGTGGGGGCCCGGGAGCAGTTCTTC | CASSVTQVGAREQFF
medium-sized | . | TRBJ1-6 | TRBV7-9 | TGTGCCAGCAGCCCAAGGTTGGGTAATAATTCACCCCTCCACTTT | CASSPRLGNNSPLHF
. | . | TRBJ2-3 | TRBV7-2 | TGTGCCAGCAGCTTATTAGCAGTGCTCAGCACAGATACGCAGTATTTT | CASSLLAVLSTDTQYF
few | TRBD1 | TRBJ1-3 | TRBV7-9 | TGTGCCAGCAGCTCCGGGACAGTCCTAAACACCATATATTTT | CASSSGTVLNTIYF
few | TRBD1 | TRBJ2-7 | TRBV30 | TGTGCCTGGAACCGGGACAGTCCCTACGAGCAGTACTTC | CAWNRDSPYEQYF
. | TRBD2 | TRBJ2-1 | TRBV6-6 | TGTGCCAGCAGTTCCCTAGCGGGGTCCTACAATGAGCAGTTCTTC | CASSSLAGSYNEQFF
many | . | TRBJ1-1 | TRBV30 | TGTGCCGGGTGGAAAAACACTGAAGTTTTCTTT | CAGWKNTEVFF
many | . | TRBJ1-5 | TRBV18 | TGTGCCAGCTCACCATTGGGAGACGGAGGCCAGCCCCAGCATTTT | CASSPLGDGGQPQHF
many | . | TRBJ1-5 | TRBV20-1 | TGCAGTGCTAGTTCCCGGATAACCGGCAATCAGCCCCAGCATTTT | CSASSRITGNQPQHF
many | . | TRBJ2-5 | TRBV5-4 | TGTGCCAGCAGCTCGTCGCAACACAGGACCCAAGAGACCCAGTACTTC | CASSSSQHRTQETQYF
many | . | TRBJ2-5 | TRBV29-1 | TGCAGCGAAAGCACCGGGACAAGGGAAGAGACCCAGTACTTC | CSESTGTREETQYF
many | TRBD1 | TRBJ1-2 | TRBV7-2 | TGTGCCAGCAGCTCCCAGGGGGCGCTGTGGAGTGGCTACACCTTC | CASSSQGALWSGYTF
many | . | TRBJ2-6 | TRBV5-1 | TGCGCCAGCAGCTTGGGGACGCGGGGCTCTGGGGCCAACGTCCTGACTTTC | CASSLGTRGSGANVLTF
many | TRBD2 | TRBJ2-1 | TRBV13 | TGTGCCAGCAGCTTAGTTGGGACTAGCGGGGTAAATGAGCAGTTCTTC | CASSLVGTSGVNEQFF
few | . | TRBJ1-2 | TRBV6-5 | TGTGCCAGCAGTTACGAGAAGCAGGGTTATGGCTACACCTTC | CASSYEKQGYGYTF
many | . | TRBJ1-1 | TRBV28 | TGTGCCAGCAGTTTATCGACGGGGCAGAAAGTCTTT | CASSLSTGQKVF
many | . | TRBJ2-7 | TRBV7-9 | TGTGCCAGCAGCCACTATCAGGGGATCATCTCCTACGAGCAGTACTTC | CASSHYQGIISYEQYF
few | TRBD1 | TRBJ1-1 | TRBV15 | TGTGCCACCCGCCCCGACAGGGGGTTTTCCACTGAAGCTTTCTTT | CATRPDRGFSTEAFF
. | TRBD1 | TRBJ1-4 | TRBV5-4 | TGTGCCAGCAGCTCATGGACAGGGGATGAAAAACTGTTTTTT | CASSSWTGDEKLFF
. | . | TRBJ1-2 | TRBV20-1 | TGCAGTGCTAGGAGTTCGGGGGAAGGCTACACCTTC | CSARSSGEGYTF
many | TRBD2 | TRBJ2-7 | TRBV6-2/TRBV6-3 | TGTGCCAGCAGTTCCGCCGAGGCTAGCGGCTTCTACGAGCAGTACTTC | CASSSAEASGFYEQYF
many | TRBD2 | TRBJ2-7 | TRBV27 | TGTGCCAGCAGTAAACCGGGACTAGCGAGCGAGCAGTACTTC | CASSKPGLASEQYF
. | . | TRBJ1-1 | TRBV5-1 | TGCGCCAGCAGCTTGGTCATGGAAAACACTGAAGCTTTCTTT | CASSLVMENTEAFF
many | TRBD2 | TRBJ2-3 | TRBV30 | TGTGCCTGGGGGGCTGCGGGGGGCATGGATACGCAGTATTTT | CAWGAAGGMDTQYF
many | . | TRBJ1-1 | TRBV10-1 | TGCGCCAGCAGTGGTGGCGGCACAGCTGAAGCTTTCTTT | CASSGGGTAEAFF